The 20 T cell receptor beta chains below come from one sample, sequenced in a study of T cells in Graves' hyperthyroidism and ophthalmopathy. RNA transcripts provided the source from which TCR beta CDR3 regions were amplified. In the first-round RT-PCR of the TCR CDR3, the HTBI primer set was used. TCRdb re-analysed the multiplex PCR reads in MiXCR, keeping a single row per CDR3 protein. The table includes approximately 610,000 distinct CDR3 sequences, roughly 14% detected once. Sequencing used blood. Receptors originate from a woman in her thirties or forties with Graves' ophthalmopathy.

V usage is TRBV11-2 and J usage is TRBJ1-5; D gene ambiguous. The CDR3 has 13 amino acids. Germline V gene data show CDR1 as SGHAT and CDR2 as FQNNGV. The ends were cut back, 4 bases at V and 3 bases at J, with 7 bases in the middle. CDR3 in amino acids: CASSSEVNQPQHF. CDR3 in DNA: TGTGCCAGCAGCTCGGAGGTCAATCAGCCCCAGCATTTT.

V gene TRBV20-1 combines with J gene TRBJ2-7; 7 nucleotides line up with TRBD2. V shed 0 bases and J 3 bases; nucleotides not matched to a gene: 8. The CDR3 sequence is 15 residues long. Germline V gives CDR1 DFQATT, CDR2 SNEGSKA (reference sequence). The DNA for the CDR3 is TGCAGTGCTAGAGATGGGCGCGGGAGTTACTACGAGCAGTACTTC. It specifies CSARDGRGSYYEQYF.

Comment on this clonotype: Since a much larger clone is just one base distant, this may be a read error. The chain has TRBV12-3 or TRBV12-4 and TRBJ1-1; D gene unclear. There are 16 residues in the CDR3. V lost 3 bases and J lost 1, with 15 bases in between. The CDR3 spells CASSFSGSFGNTEAFF. The DNA for the CDR3 is TGTGCCAGCAGTTTTTCTGGGAGTTTTGGGAACACTGAAGCTTTCTTT.

This clonotype was observed at least ten times. The J gene is TRBJ2-5, the V gene TRBV28, with 10 bases identical to TRBD1. Germline CDR1 reads MDHEN; CDR2 reads SYDVKM. The V gene end was trimmed by 2 bases and the J gene end by 3 bases; junction bases not matched to a gene: 3. The CDR3 is 15 amino acids. The CDR3 DNA follows: TGTGCCAGCAGTTTAAGGGGGACAGGGGAAGAGACCCAGTACTTC. This translates into CASSLRGTGEETQYF.

The chain links TRBV28 to TRBJ1-2; TRBD1 aligns across 9 bases. Germline CDR1 reads MDHEN; CDR2 reads SYDVKM. The V segment lost 2 bases and the J segment 8 bases; nucleotides outside the gene matches: 6. The CDR3 length is 14 residues. The CDR3 region is CASSLIQGAWGYTF. The CDR3, as DNA: TGTGCCAGCAGTTTAATACAGGGGGCATGGGGCTACACCTTC.

This clonotype was recorded many times. The chain recombines TRBV6-2 or TRBV6-3 with TRBJ1-1, with no clear D. V lost 6 bases and J lost 4, with 18 bases in between. The CDR3 is 15 residues long. Germline CDR1 and CDR2: MNHEY and SVGEGT. The CDR3 sequence: CASRLGPGSGTEAFF. The DNA for the CDR3 is TGTGCCAGCAGGCTAGGCCCGGGGTCGGGCACTGAAGCTTTCTTT.

The sample holds many counts of this clonotype. J is TRBJ2-7 and V is TRBV6-5, with 10 bases matching TRBD1. The CDR3 runs to 14 residues. The germline gives CDR1 MNHEY, CDR2 SVGAGI. V lost 10 bases, J lost 6 bases, and 12 bases stayed unmatched. The CDR3 DNA sequence: TGTGCCACTGCCAGCGGGACAGGGGAGCCCGAGCAGTACTTC. It is translated as CATASGTGEPEQYF.

Ten or more counts support this clonotype. The genes are TRBV2 and TRBJ2-3, with D unresolved. The CDR3 runs to 13 residues. CDR1 and CDR2 from the germline V gene are SNHLY and FYNNEI. The V end was cut by 3 bases, the J end by 5 bases, with 9 bases between. The CDR3 DNA reads as TGTGCCAGCAGTGACCCTCTAGGAGATACGCAGTATTTT. This translates into CASSDPLGDTQYF.

For this clonotype: Being one base from a much bigger clone, this may be a read error. This chain uses TRBV28 with TRBJ2-5, with no clear D. The CDR3 runs 13 residues. Between the trimmed V and J ends, which lost 5 bases and 2 bases, there was a span of 9 bases. Per the germline V gene, CDR1 is MDHEN and CDR2 is SYDVKM. CDR3 DNA: TGTGCCAGCAGTCTTTGGAGTCAAGAGACCCAGTACTTC. Translated, it gives CASSLWSQETQYF.

This clonotype has a count of ten or more. The chain joins TRBV30 to TRBJ1-3; D not resolved. The germline V and J ends were trimmed by 3 bases and 0 bases, with 12 bases remaining between them. Germline values: CDR1 GTSNPN, CDR2 SVGIG (reference sequence). The length of the CDR3 is 15 residues. The CDR3 DNA follows: TGTGCCTGGAGCCGCAGCCTCAACTCTGGAAACACCATATATTTT. It encodes CAWSRSLNSGNTIYF.

The table lists this clonotype with many counts. The CDR3 protein is CASSLTNTRYEQYF. The DNA for the CDR3 is TGTGCCAGCAGTTTGACTAATACAAGGTACGAGCAGTACTTC. The chain couples TRBV28 to TRBJ2-7; weak D call: TRBD2 (5 bases). CDR3 length: 14 amino acids. Trimming removed 3 bases from V and 4 bases from J, with 13 bases in between. Germline CDR1 reads MDHEN; CDR2 reads SYDVKM.

This clonotype was detected ten times or more. The chain is built from TRBV19 and TRBJ2-7, with unresolved D. V dropped 0 bases and J dropped 3 bases, with 6 bases sitting between them. The germline CDR1 and CDR2 sequences are LNHDA and SQIVND (reference sequence). This CDR3 has 13 residues. The CDR3 loop is CASSIDLDYEQYF. In DNA form, the CDR3 reads TGTGCCAGTAGTATAGATCTAGACTACGAGCAGTACTTC.

This clonotype was seen repeatedly, ten times or more. The V and J genes are TRBV6-5 and TRBJ2-1; 11 nucleotides agree with TRBD2. After removal of 4 bases from V and 4 bases from J, the junction contained 3 bases not matched to a gene. Germline-derived CDR1 and CDR2 are MNHEY and SVGAGI. The length of the CDR3 is 15 residues. CDR3 bases: TGTGCCAGCAGTTTGACTAGCGGGACGTACAATGAGCAGTTCTTC. As protein: CASSLTSGTYNEQFF.

This clonotype was detected ten times or more. The gene calls are TRBV11-2 and TRBJ2-2; no clear D. This CDR3 comprises 14 residues. Germline loops: CDR1 SGHAT, CDR2 FQNNGV. V dropped 6 bases and J dropped 5 bases, with 13 bases sitting between them. The CDR3 DNA sequence: TGTGCCAGCAGTCTCACTTGGAAAACCGGGGAGCTGTTTTTT. This gives the protein CASSLTWKTGELFF.

This clonotype was seen many times. The CDR3 protein is CATSAKMNTEAFF. The CDR3 bases are TGTGCCACCAGCGCTAAGATGAACACTGAAGCTTTCTTT. The genes are TRBV15 and TRBJ1-1; D is ambiguous. CDR3 length equals 13 residues. V gave up 5 bases and J gave up 0 bases, with 7 bases separating them. Looked up from germline, CDR1 is LNHNV and CDR2 is YYDKDF (reference sequence).

At least ten counts were recorded for this clonotype. The V gene is TRBV2, the J gene TRBJ2-7, with D tentatively TRBD1 (6 bases). Germline CDR1 and CDR2: SNHLY and FYNNEI. The CDR3 consists of 13 residues. V was cut by 6 bases and J by 3 bases, with 12 bases left in between. CDR3 in DNA: TGTGCCAGCAGATTAACAGGGAGCTACGAGCAGTACTTC. Its protein is CASRLTGSYEQYF.

There are many counts of this clonotype. In nucleotides, the CDR3 is TGTGCCAGCAGCTTAGAGACCTCGTGGAGAAAGAACACTGAAGCTTTCTTT. Its translation is CASSLETSWRKNTEAFF. The genes are TRBV11-2 and TRBJ1-1, with D unclear. The ends were cut back, 0 bases at V and 1 base at J, with 15 bases in the middle. The CDR3 runs to 17 residues. Germline values: CDR1 SGHAT, CDR2 FQNNGV.

This clonotype appeared many times. The CDR3 reads CASSSIDRTAYGYTF. CDR3 nucleotides: TGTGCCAGCAGCTCGATCGACAGGACGGCGTATGGCTACACCTTC. The chain carries TRBV28 and TRBJ1-2; D perhaps matches TRBD1 (6 bases). The germline V and J ends were trimmed by 6 bases and 5 bases, with 19 bases remaining between them. The CDR3 contains 15 residues. The germline CDR1 and CDR2 sequences are MDHEN and SYDVKM.

The rearrangement joins TRBV11-2 to TRBJ2-7, with TRBD2 matching over 7 bases. V shed 4 bases, J shed 1 base, and the junction held 10 bases outside the gene matches. The CDR3 consists of 16 residues. The germline V gene has CDR1 SGHAT and CDR2 FQNNGV. CDR3 coding DNA: TGTGCCAGCAGCTCGTCCGGGACTACAATTTCCTACGAGCAGTACTTC. The encoded protein is CASSSSGTTISYEQYF.

This sequence joins TRBV20-1 and TRBJ1-1, with 8 positions matching TRBD1. The CDR3 is 16 residues long. Germline trimming cut 5 bases from V and 6 bases from J; bases unmatched to any gene: 17. The germline V gene has CDR1 DFQATT and CDR2 SNEGSKA (reference sequence). CDR3 bases: TGCAGTGCTCCGCCTCAGGGGGCCTGGGGGGCGTCTGAAGCTTTCTTT. This gives the protein CSAPPQGAWGASEAFF.